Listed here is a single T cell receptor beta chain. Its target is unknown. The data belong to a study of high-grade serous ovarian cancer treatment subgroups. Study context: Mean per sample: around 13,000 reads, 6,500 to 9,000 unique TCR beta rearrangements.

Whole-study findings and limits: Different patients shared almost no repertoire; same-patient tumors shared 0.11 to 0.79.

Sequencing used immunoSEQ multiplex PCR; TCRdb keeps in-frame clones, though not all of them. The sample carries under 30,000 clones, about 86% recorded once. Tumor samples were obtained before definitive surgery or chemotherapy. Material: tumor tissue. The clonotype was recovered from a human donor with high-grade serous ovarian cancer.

CDR3 loop: CASSRRTGGGDGANVLTF. In DNA, the CDR3 is TGCGCCAGCAGCCGCCGGACAGGCGGCGGGGATGGGGCCAACGTCCTGACTTTC. The chain carries TRBV4-1 and TRBJ2-6; weak D call: TRBD1 (7 bases). V was trimmed by 4 bases and J by 3 bases, leaving 19 bases between them. The CDR3 runs 18 residues. The V gene's germline CDR1 is MGHRA and CDR2 YSYEKL.